What follows are 26 T cell receptor beta chains derived from one specimen sequenced in a study of cytomegalovirus exposure and HLA in healthy donors. This PCR relied on a set of 60 Vbeta primers and 13 Jbeta primers. TCRdb keeps only in-frame clones here, not all; method: immunoSEQ multiplex PCR. This sample has about 130,000 clones, with about 68% found just once. Material: PBMCs. These receptor sequences come from a man aged 40-49 years in good health and CMV-seropositive.

The V call is TRBV18, the J call TRBJ1-5; D might be TRBD1 (6 bases). V gave up 1 base and J gave up 0 bases, with 13 bases separating them. This CDR3 region has 17 residues. CDR1 KGHSH and CDR2 LQKENI come from the germline V gene. CDR3 in amino acids: CASSPRRTAPSNQPQHF. DNA for the CDR3: TGTGCCAGCTCACCACGACGGACAGCCCCTAGCAATCAGCCCCAGCATTTT.

The V call is TRBV7-8, the J call TRBJ1-5; D uncertain. The CDR3 sequence is 17 residues long. V lost 5 bases and J 6 bases, leaving 23 bases between the germline ends. Germline CDR1 reads SGHVS; CDR2 reads FQNEAQ. As DNA, the CDR3 is TGTGCCAGCAGCCCAGGACGGCTCGGGGAATTCGGTCAGCCCCAGCATTTT. Its protein is CASSPGRLGEFGQPQHF. Together with reference TRBV7-8 and TRBJ1-5, the CDR3 gives the full variable domain: GAGVSQSPRYKVAKRGQDVALRCDPISGHVSLFWYQQALGQGPEFLTYFQNEAQLDKSGLPSDRFFAERPEGSVSTLKIQRTQQEDSAVYLCASSPGRLGEFGQPQHFGDGTRLSIL.

V gene TRBV27 combines with J gene TRBJ2-2; perhaps TRBD2 as D (7 bases). Germline CDR1 and CDR2: MNHEY and SMNVEV (reference sequence). The V gene lost 6 bases and the J gene lost 0 bases, with 11 bases spanning the gap. The CDR3 extends over 15 amino acids. The CDR3 reads CASRGGASNTGELFF. The CDR3, as DNA: TGTGCCAGCAGGGGGGGGGCCTCGAACACCGGGGAGCTGTTTTTT.

The chain joins TRBV19 to TRBJ2-2, with 11 bases matching TRBD2. V trimming: 5 bases; J trimming: 0 bases; junction bases outside the gene matches: 11. Germline loops: CDR1 LNHDA, CDR2 SQIVND (reference sequence). This CDR3 region has 19 residues. CDR3 in DNA: TGTGCCAGTAGTTTCCCGCGGGGGACTAGCGGAACGAACACCGGGGAGCTGTTTTTT. Protein sequence: CASSFPRGTSGTNTGELFF. Variable domain in full (rest from reference TRBV19 and TRBJ2-2): DGGITQSPKYLFRKEGQNVTLSCEQNLNHDAMYWYRQDPGQGLRLIYYSQIVNDFQKGDIAEGYSVSREKKESFPLTVTSAQKNPTAFYLCASSFPRGTSGTNTGELFFGEGSRLTVL.

The rearrangement links TRBV19 to TRBJ2-7; TRBD1 is a possible D gene (5 bases). This CDR3 region has 14 residues. With 1 base removed from V and 1 base from J, the gap between germline ends came to 8 bases. Germline values: CDR1 LNHDA, CDR2 SQIVND (reference sequence). The CDR3 loop is CASSIVAGSYEQYF. The CDR3 DNA follows: TGTGCCAGTAGTATAGTCGCAGGGTCCTACGAGCAGTACTTC. Full variable domain (remainder filled in from reference TRBV19 and TRBJ2-7): DGGITQSPKYLFRKEGQNVTLSCEQNLNHDAMYWYRQDPGQGLRLIYYSQIVNDFQKGDIAEGYSVSREKKESFPLTVTSAQKNPTAFYLCASSIVAGSYEQYFGPGTRLTVT.

The chain has TRBV6-1 and TRBJ2-3, with TRBD2 identical over 8 bases. CDR3 length: 16 amino acids. Per the germline V gene, CDR1 is MNHNS and CDR2 is SASEGT. V lost 3 bases, J lost 6 bases, and 11 bases stayed unmatched. CDR3 coding DNA: TGTGCCAGCAGTGACCTCGGCGGAGCGGGAGTGGATACGCAGTATTTT. Its protein is CASSDLGGAGVDTQYF.

This clone has a handful of counts. The CDR3 DNA is TGTGCCAGCAGCGTAGTAGGCGGGATGGGCAATGAGCAGTTCTTC. This gives the protein CASSVVGGMGNEQFF. The rearrangement joins TRBV9 to TRBJ2-1; possible D gene TRBD2, 6 bases. V lost 0 bases to trimming and J lost 6 bases, with 13 bases between them. Germline loops: CDR1 SGDLS, CDR2 YYNGEE. This CDR3 region has 15 residues.

V and J are TRBV5-4 and TRBJ2-1; 9 bases match TRBD2. Germline loops: CDR1 SGHNT, CDR2 YYREEE (reference sequence). After removal of 2 bases from V and 4 bases from J, the junction contained 4 bases not matched to a gene. The CDR3 is 15 amino acids. The CDR3 loop reads CASSLRLADYNEQFF. Written as DNA, the CDR3 is TGTGCCAGCAGCTTACGACTAGCGGATTACAATGAGCAGTTCTTC.

This chain uses TRBV6-6 with TRBJ2-3; 9 nucleotides agree with TRBD1. The CDR3 is 15 residues long. V lost 5 bases, J lost 2 bases, and 5 bases stayed unmatched. Germline V lookup: CDR1 MNHNY, CDR2 SVGAGI (reference sequence). The chain's CDR3 is CASSQYRGPTDTQYF. The CDR3 DNA reads as TGTGCCAGCAGTCAATACAGGGGGCCCACAGATACGCAGTATTTT.

J is TRBJ2-1 and V is TRBV19, with D possibly matching TRBD2 (5 bases). V shed 3 bases and J shed 6 bases, with 18 bases lying between them. The length of the CDR3 is 16 residues. The germline V gene has CDR1 LNHDA and CDR2 SQIVND (reference sequence). CDR3 residues: CASSILTPDGINEQFF. The CDR3 DNA reads TGTGCCAGTAGTATTTTGACTCCAGACGGGATCAATGAGCAGTTCTTC.

The chain recombines TRBV7-8 with TRBJ2-5; TRBD1 might be the D (6 bases). The germline V and J ends were trimmed by 1 base and 2 bases, with 8 bases remaining between them. The germline V gene has CDR1 SGHVS and CDR2 FQNEAQ. CDR3 length equals 14 residues. CDR3 protein: CASSLEQGQETQYF. The CDR3 region has the DNA TGTGCCAGCAGCTTAGAACAGGGACAAGAGACCCAGTACTTC.

The chain links TRBV27 to TRBJ2-1; TRBD2 agrees at 11 bases. Germline assignment: CDR1 MNHEY and CDR2 SMNVEV (reference sequence). The CDR3 contains 15 residues. With V trimmed by 5 bases and J by 6 bases, 6 bases remained unmatched. The CDR3 spells CASSHTSGGFNEQFF. The CDR3 coding sequence is TGTGCCAGCAGTCACACTAGCGGGGGTTTCAATGAGCAGTTCTTC.

This clone was counted a few times. The chain employs TRBV29-1 and TRBJ2-7; perhaps TRBD2 as D (6 bases). Germline V gene data show CDR1 as SQVTM and CDR2 as ANQGSEA. Between the trimmed V and J ends, which lost 4 bases and 4 bases, there was a span of 17 bases. This CDR3 comprises 14 residues. The chain's CDR3 is CSVVVGTSMYEQYF. The CDR3 DNA sequence: TGCAGCGTTGTTGTAGGGACTTCTATGTACGAGCAGTACTTC.

V gene TRBV5-1 combines with J gene TRBJ2-3; 10 bases agree with TRBD1. Germline CDR1 and CDR2: SGHRS and YFSETQ. Unmatched junction bases numbered 5, after V lost 4 bases and J lost 6 bases. This CDR3 is 14 amino acids long. The CDR3 loop reads CASSRDRGGDTQYF. The CDR3 DNA reads TGCGCCAGCAGCCGGGACAGGGGAGGGGATACGCAGTATTTT.

This chain links TRBV27 with TRBJ2-3, with 8 bases matching TRBD1. CDR1 MNHEY and CDR2 SMNVEV come from the germline V gene (reference sequence). This CDR3 is 16 amino acids long. With 3 bases clipped from V and 3 bases from J, the junction kept 8 bases outside the gene matches. CDR3 in amino acids: CASSFQRQGWTDTQYF. The CDR3 DNA follows: TGTGCCAGCAGTTTCCAACGACAGGGGTGGACAGATACGCAGTATTTT.

This chain uses TRBV19 with TRBJ2-1; 12 bases are a match to TRBD2. The length of the CDR3 is 17 residues. The germline V gene encodes CDR1 LNHDA and CDR2 SQIVND (reference sequence). Germline trimming cut 4 bases from V and 7 bases from J; bases unmatched to any gene: 11. CDR3 region: CASSRASGRVTGNEQFF. The CDR3, as DNA: TGTGCCAGTAGTAGGGCTAGCGGGAGGGTAACGGGGAATGAGCAGTTCTTC.

This chain joins TRBV7-2 and TRBJ2-3; D perhaps matches TRBD2 (6 bases). Trimming removed 1 base from V and 1 base from J, with 9 bases in between. Per the germline V gene, CDR1 is SGHTA and CDR2 is FQGNSA. The CDR3 covers 15 residues. CDR3 in DNA: TGTGCCAGCAGCTTAGGGGGACTGGGCACAGATACGCAGTATTTT. Its translation: CASSLGGLGTDTQYF.

This clone was seen a handful of times. The chain couples TRBV29-1 to TRBJ1-1, with 7 bases identical to TRBD1. Germline V lookup: CDR1 SQVTM, CDR2 ANQGSEA. This CDR3 spans 14 amino acids. Trimming removed 8 bases from V and 3 bases from J; junction bases left unmatched: 12. The CDR3 coding sequence is TGCAGCTTCAAGCCGACAGGGAGCGACACTGAAGCTTTCTTT. As protein: CSFKPTGSDTEAFF.

The chain couples TRBV28 to TRBJ2-6, with D uncertain. V was clipped by 2 bases and J by 0 bases, with 14 bases between them. Germline V CDR1 and CDR2: MDHEN, SYDVKM. This CDR3 spans 18 amino acids. CDR3 in DNA: TGTGCCAGCAGTTTAATAGGCGGCAGCCCCTCTGGGGCCAACGTCCTGACTTTC. Translating it yields CASSLIGGSPSGANVLTF.

The chain carries TRBV28 and TRBJ1-1, with D unclear. V was shortened by 6 bases and J by 4 bases, with 12 bases between the two germline ends. CDR1 is MDHEN, CDR2 SYDVKM, per germline. CDR3 size: 13 residues. The CDR3 DNA sequence: TGTGCCAGCAGCCCGGCGGGCCTCACTGAAGCTTTCTTT. The encoded protein is CASSPAGLTEAFF.

Concerning this clone itself: At one end the junction does not follow the germline gene, possibly because of a read error. The chain couples TRBV27 to TRBJ2-7; 12 positions match TRBD1. Germline CDR1 is MNHEY and CDR2 is SMNVEV (reference sequence). This CDR3 spans 13 amino acids. This CDR3 reads CASSPGTGGEQHF. CDR3 nucleotides: TGTGCCAGCAGCCCCGGGACAGGGGGCGAGCAGCACTTC.

The chain joins TRBV5-5 to TRBJ2-7; 11 nucleotides line up with TRBD2. After removal of 2 bases from V and 1 base from J, the junction contained 2 bases not matched to a gene. The CDR3 is 15 amino acids. Germline V lookup: CDR1 SGHKS, CDR2 YYEKEE (reference sequence). The CDR3 nucleotides read TGTGCCAGCAGCTTTGGGACTAGCGGTTCCTACGAGCAGTACTTC. Amino acids: CASSFGTSGSYEQYF.

The sample holds a few counts of this clone. The V and J genes are TRBV7-9 and TRBJ2-7; the match to TRBD1 covers 12 bases. The junction had 5 bases not matched to a gene; V was cut back by 5 bases and J by 3 bases. CDR1 is SEHNR, CDR2 FQNEAQ, per germline (reference sequence). The CDR3 covers 15 residues. The CDR3 sequence is CASSIGDRGLYEQYF. CDR3 nucleotides: TGTGCCAGCAGCATCGGGGACAGGGGGCTCTACGAGCAGTACTTC.

This chain joins TRBV28 and TRBJ1-4; 8 nucleotides agree with TRBD1. The CDR3 spans 17 residues. V shed 1 base and J 1 base; nucleotides not matched to a gene: 5. CDR1 is MDHEN, CDR2 SYDVKM, per germline. CDR3 nucleotides: TGTGCCAGCAGTTTATTAGGCAGGGGGCAAACTAATGAAAAACTGTTTTTT. Protein sequence: CASSLLGRGQTNEKLFF. Combining the CDR3 with reference TRBV28 and TRBJ1-4 gives the whole variable domain DVKVTQSSRYLVKRTGEKVFLECVQDMDHENMFWYRQDPGLGLRLIYFSYDVKMKEKGDIPEGYSVSREKKERFSLILESASTNQTSMYLCASSLLGRGQTNEKLFFGSGTQLSVL.

The chain combines TRBV30 with TRBJ2-3; 11 bases agree with TRBD2. Germline V gene data show CDR1 as GTSNPN and CDR2 as SVGIG (reference sequence). The CDR3 loop spans 13 amino acids. The J segment lost 10 bases and the V segment lost 3 bases, leaving 6 bases of the junction unmatched. The DNA for the CDR3 is TGTGCCTGGAGAGGTAGCGGGGGGGCGGCGCAGTATTTT. Its translation: CAWRGSGGAAQYF.

J is TRBJ2-3 and V is TRBV4-3, with TRBD2 as a possible D gene (6 bases). This CDR3 contains 12 residues. CDR1 LGHNA and CDR2 YSLEER come from the germline V gene. Trimming shortened V by 3 bases and J by 6 bases, and 7 bases separated the two germline ends. The CDR3 DNA reads TGCGCCAGCAGCCACGGGAGTGATACGCAGTATTTT. Protein product: CASSHGSDTQYF.